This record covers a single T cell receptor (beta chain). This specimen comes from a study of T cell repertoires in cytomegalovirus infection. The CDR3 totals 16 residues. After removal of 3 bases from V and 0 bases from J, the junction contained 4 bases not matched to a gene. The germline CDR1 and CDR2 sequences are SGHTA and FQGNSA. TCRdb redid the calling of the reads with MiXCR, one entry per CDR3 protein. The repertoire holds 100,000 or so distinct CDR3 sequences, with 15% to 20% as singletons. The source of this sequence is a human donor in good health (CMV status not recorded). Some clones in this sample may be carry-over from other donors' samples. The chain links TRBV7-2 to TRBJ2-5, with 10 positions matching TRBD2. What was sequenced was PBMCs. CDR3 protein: CASSFPSGGDQETQYF. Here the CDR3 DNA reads TGTGCCAGCAGCTTTCCTAGCGGGGGAGACCAAGAGACCCAGTACTTC.